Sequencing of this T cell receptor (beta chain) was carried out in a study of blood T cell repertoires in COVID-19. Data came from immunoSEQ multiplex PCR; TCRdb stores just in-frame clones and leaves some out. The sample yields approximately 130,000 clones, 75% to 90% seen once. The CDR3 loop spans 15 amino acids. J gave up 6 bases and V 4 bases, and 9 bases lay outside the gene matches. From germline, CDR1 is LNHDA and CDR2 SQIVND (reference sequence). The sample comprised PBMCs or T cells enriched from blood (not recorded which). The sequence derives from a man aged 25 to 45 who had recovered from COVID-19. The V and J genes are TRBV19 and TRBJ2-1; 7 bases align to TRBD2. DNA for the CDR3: TGTGCCAGTAGTAACCACGGGACTACTATCAATGAGCAGTTCTTC. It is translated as CASSNHGTTINEQFF.